Below are 9 T cell receptor beta chains sequenced from a single sample in a study of blood T cell repertoires in COVID-19. The method was immunoSEQ multiplex PCR; TCRdb's version includes in-frame clones alone and lacks a portion of them. The table records 70,000 to 95,000 clones, around four fifths of them present only once. The source material was peripheral blood. All receptors come from a woman aged 70 to 79 with active or convalescent COVID-19.

The table lists this clone with a few counts. The CDR3 DNA reads TGCGCCAGCAGCCTACAGACGAATTTGGGGCGCGAGCAGTACTTC. This gives the protein CASSLQTNLGREQYF. The chain employs TRBV5-1 and TRBJ2-7; D might be TRBD1 (5 bases). Trimming cost V 4 bases and J 6 bases, with 20 bases left between them. Per the germline V gene, CDR1 is SGHRS and CDR2 is YFSETQ. The CDR3 contains 15 residues.

V usage is TRBV7-2 and J usage is TRBJ1-2; D not certain. The V gene lost 1 base and the J gene lost 0 bases, with 15 bases spanning the gap. The germline gives CDR1 SGHTA, CDR2 FQGNSA. The CDR3 extends over 17 amino acids. The CDR3 loop reads CASSLDAGLATNYGYTF. In DNA, the CDR3 is TGTGCCAGCAGCTTAGATGCAGGCCTTGCTACTAACTATGGCTACACCTTC.

This clone was observed once. The chain combines TRBV11-2 with TRBJ2-2; 7 bases map to TRBD2. The V segment lost 3 bases and the J segment 0 bases; nucleotides outside the gene matches: 4. The CDR3 sequence is 16 residues long. Germline V gives CDR1 SGHAT, CDR2 FQNNGV. In DNA form, the CDR3 reads TGTGCCAGCAGCTTTTCTAGCGGTGCGAACACCGGGGAGCTGTTTTTT. This encodes CASSFSSGANTGELFF.

The chain carries TRBV21-1 and TRBJ2-5; TRBD1 is taken as the D call from the table, unchecked against the DNA. TRBV21-1 is assigned pseudogene status. The CDR3 sequence is 16 residues long. CDR3 DNA: TGTGCCAGCAGCCGACGTGGGACAGGGTTACAAGAGACCCAGTACTTC. Amino acids: CASSRRGTGLQETQYF.

The rearrangement uses TRBV19 and TRBJ1-5; TRBD1 aligns across 9 bases. Germline-derived CDR1 and CDR2 are LNHDA and SQIVND (reference sequence). V shed 6 bases and J 7 bases; nucleotides not matched to a gene: 19. CDR3 length equals 18 residues. The CDR3 sequence is CASSPPPRYRGPQQPQHF. The DNA of the CDR3 is TGTGCCAGTAGCCCCCCGCCGAGGTACAGGGGGCCACAGCAGCCCCAGCATTTT.

V gene TRBV6-2 or TRBV6-3 combines with J gene TRBJ2-3; TRBD2 matches 9 bases. V was pared by 3 bases and J by 2 bases, with 6 bases of the junction left unmatched. Germline V CDR1 and CDR2: MNHEY, SVGEGT. This CDR3 contains 16 residues. The CDR3 sequence is CASSYRGGGATDTQYF. DNA for the CDR3: TGTGCCAGCAGTTATCGTGGCGGGGGGGCCACAGATACGCAGTATTTT.

This chain links TRBV7-9 with TRBJ1-4, with TRBD1 as a possible D gene (6 bases). The germline V gene has CDR1 SEHNR and CDR2 FQNEAQ (reference sequence). V lost 0 bases to trimming and J lost 8 bases, with 16 bases between them. CDR3 length: 16 amino acids. The CDR3 reads CASSLAQNAGEEKLFF. CDR3 DNA: TGTGCCAGCAGCTTAGCACAAAATGCAGGGGAGGAAAAACTGTTTTTT.

The chain carries TRBV23-1 and TRBJ1-1; no clear D. TRBV23-1 is an ORF for which the function is uncertain. Trimming shortened V by 0 bases and J by 1 base, and 21 bases separated the two germline ends. CDR3 length equals 19 residues. CDR3 coding DNA: TGCGCCAGCAGTCAATCGATACTAAGGGAGGTGGGCCCGAACACTGAAGCTTTCTTT. Translation gives CASSQSILREVGPNTEAFF.

The rearrangement uses TRBV27 and TRBJ1-6; TRBD1 aligns across 8 bases. V lost 8 bases and J lost 8; bases outside the gene matches: 5. Germline V lookup: CDR1 MNHEY, CDR2 SMNVEV (reference sequence). The CDR3 sequence is 13 residues long. CDR3 nucleotide sequence: TGTGCCAGCCGATTGACAGGGGATTCACCCCTCCACTTT. Protein sequence: CASRLTGDSPLHF.